A selection of T cell receptor beta chains follows, all from one sample in a study of blood T cell repertoires in COVID-19. Clones were sequenced by immunoSEQ multiplex PCR, and TCRdb holds only the in-frame ones, with some missing. This sample has fewer than 250,000 clones, with around 91% found just once. Material: PBMCs or T cells enriched from blood (not recorded which). All receptors come from a young man who had been exposed to COVID-19. Both conserved end residues are part of each CDR3. The order of the fields is J gene, V gene, clone size, D gene, CDR3 DNA, CDR3 protein. D genes are given only for firm matches. Clone size is shown for a subset of rows, as once, few, many or a class of expanded clone.

>TRBJ1-3|TRBV5-1|NA|TRBD1
TGCGCCAGCAGCATACAGGGGGTTGGAAACACCATATATTTT
CASSIQGVGNTIYF
>TRBJ1-5|TRBV6-5|NA|TRBD1
TGTGCCAGCACCCCGGGACAGGTTAACCAGCCCCAGCATTTT
CASTPGQVNQPQHF
>TRBJ1-2|TRBV7-6|NA|NA
TGTGCCAGCAGCTTAGAATGGGGCGGCGGCTACACCTTC
CASSLEWGGGYTF
>TRBJ2-5|TRBV6-5|NA|NA
TGTGCCAGCAGTTACAGTTTGCGAGAGACCCAGTACTTC
CASSYSLRETQYF
>TRBJ1-5|TRBV4-1|NA|NA
TGCGCCAGCAGCCAAGGGGAGTTTAGCAATCAGCCCCAGCATTTT
CASSQGEFSNQPQHF
>TRBJ2-1|TRBV19|NA|TRBD2
TGTGCCAGTAGTATAGGTCAGGGACTAGCCGACAATGAGCAGTTCTTC
CASSIGQGLADNEQFF
>TRBJ1-5|TRBV19|NA|TRBD1
TGTGCCAGTAGTTCGGGACAGGGTACTCAGCCCCAGCATTTT
CASSSGQGTQPQHF
>TRBJ2-5|TRBV2|NA|NA
TGTGCCAGTGGAAGCGAACAGGGTCGGGAGACCCAGTACTTC
CASGSEQGRETQYF
>TRBJ2-3|TRBV5-4|NA|NA
TGTGCCAGCCACCTAGCTAAGGGGGGGGATACGCAGTATTTT
CASHLAKGGDTQYF
>TRBJ2-1|TRBV3-1/TRBV3-2|NA|TRBD1
TGTGCCAGCAGCCTTTCCGGGACAGCATACAATGAGCAGTTCTTC
CASSLSGTAYNEQFF
>TRBJ2-5|TRBV4-3|NA|TRBD1
TGCGCCAGCAGCCAGGACAGGGGGAAACAAGAGACCCAGTACTTC
CASSQDRGKQETQYF
>TRBJ1-5|TRBV6-1|once|NA
TGTGCCAGCAGTGAACGAGTAGGGAGGAGCAATCAGCCCCAGCATTTT
CASSERVGRSNQPQHF
>TRBJ2-2|TRBV24-1|NA|TRBD2
TGTGCCGCTTGGGGGGGAGGGACCGGGGAGCTGTTTTTT
CAAWGGGTGELFF
>TRBJ1-5|TRBV15|once|NA
TGTGCCACCAGCAGAGCGGGGGTTCAGCCCCAGCATTTT
CATSRAGVQPQHF
>TRBJ2-7|TRBV2|NA|TRBD1
TGTGCCAGCAGCAAGGAATCCGGGACAGGGACCTACGAGCAGTACTTC
CASSKESGTGTYEQYF
>TRBJ1-2|TRBV7-9|few|NA
TGTGCCAGCAGCGTCCTTCACTATGGCTACACCTTC
CASSVLHYGYTF
>TRBJ1-2|TRBV6-4|NA|TRBD1
TGTGCCAGCAGCCCAACAGGGGGCAGTGGCTACACCTTC
CASSPTGGSGYTF
>TRBJ2-6|TRBV5-5|NA|NA
TGTGCCAGCAGCCTGGACGCAGACTCTGGGGCCAACGTCCTGACTTTC
CASSLDADSGANVLTF
>TRBJ1-6|TRBV9|NA|NA
TGTGCCAGCAGCGTAGTTGGGGAGAGCGATTCACCCCTCCACTTT
CASSVVGESDSPLHF
>TRBJ1-3|TRBV4-1|NA|NA
TGCGCCAGCAGCCAGTCAGGAAACACCATATATTTT
CASSQSGNTIYF
>TRBJ1-2|TRBV7-9|NA|NA
TGTGCCAGCAGCTTTACGCAAGATTCGGGTGGCTACACCTTC
CASSFTQDSGGYTF
>TRBJ2-7|TRBV10-3|NA|NA
TGTGCCATCAGTGAAGAGGGATTTATCTACGAGCAGTACTTC
CAISEEGFIYEQYF
>TRBJ2-1|TRBV9|NA|NA
TGTGCCAGCAGCGTTTGGACTGGGTACAATGAGCAGTTCTTC
CASSVWTGYNEQFF
>TRBJ1-6|TRBV19|NA|NA
TGTGCCAGTAGAATCAGGGGTGGGAATTCACCCCTCCACTTT
CASRIRGGNSPLHF
>TRBJ1-6|TRBV30|NA|TRBD1
TGTGCCTGGACTTCGGACATTCTACCCCCCGGGACAGGGGAAGGGAATTCACCCCTCCACTTT
CAWTSDILPPGTGEGNSPLHF
>TRBJ1-1|TRBV9|NA|NA
TGTGCCAGCAGCCCGTTAGGAGGGTCCACTGAAGCTTTCTTT
CASSPLGGSTEAFF
>TRBJ2-3|TRBV3-1/TRBV3-2|NA|TRBD1
TGTGCCAGCAGCCTCCGGACAGGGCAATTTGTTGATACGCAGTATTTT
CASSLRTGQFVDTQYF
>TRBJ1-5|TRBV7-9|NA|NA
TGTGCCAGCGGGCATAGCAATCAGCCCCAGCATTTT
CASGHSNQPQHF
>TRBJ1-4|TRBV7-2|few|NA
TGTGCCAGCAGTTATCGGGGATCTAATGAAAAACTGTTTTTT
CASSYRGSNEKLFF
>TRBJ2-7|TRBV7-9|NA|NA
TGTGCCAGCAGCTCAGGTGGCTCCTCAGGCGAGCAGTACTTC
CASSSGGSSGEQYF
>TRBJ1-5|TRBV15|NA|NA
TGTGCCACCAGCAGGGGGAAGACAGAGAGCAATCAGCCCCAGCATTTT
CATSRGKTESNQPQHF
>TRBJ2-7|TRBV4-1|NA|TRBD1
TGCGCCAGCAGCCAGACAGGGTTAAGCGAGCAGTACTTC
CASSQTGLSEQYF
>TRBJ1-6|TRBV21-1|NA|NA
TGTGCCAGGGGGCTTGATTCACCCCTCCACTTT
CARGLDSPLHF
>TRBJ1-3|TRBV30|once|NA
TGTGCCTGGAAGGGGCAAGACGGGACAACTCTTCCCATATATTTT
CAWKGQDGTTLPIYF
>TRBJ2-1|TRBV10-3|NA|TRBD2
TGTGCCATCAGTGAAGCGGGGGTATACAATGAGCAGTTCTTC
CAISEAGVYNEQFF
>TRBJ1-6|TRBV21-1|NA|NA
TGTGCCAGCAGCACCCCGTGGGGGGGGAATTCACCCCTCCACTTT
CASSTPWGGNSPLHF
>TRBJ1-2|TRBV5-6|NA|NA
TGTGCCAGCAGCTTGGCGGTAGCCTACACCTTC
CASSLAVAYTF
>TRBJ2-7|TRBV18|NA|TRBD2
TGTGCCAGCTCACAAGCGGGGTTCTCCTACGAGCAGTACTTC
CASSQAGFSYEQYF
>TRBJ1-1|TRBV19|NA|TRBD1
TGTGCCAGTATCGGCGCTTTTAGACAGGGGGCGTTGTACACTGAAGCTTTCTTT
CASIGAFRQGALYTEAFF
>TRBJ2-7|TRBV5-5|once|NA
TGTGCCAGCACCATGCGGCCGGGAGAAGGGTACGAGCAGTACTTC
CASTMRPGEGYEQYF
>TRBJ2-7|TRBV6-5|NA|NA
TGTGCCAGCAGCCTGACTAGGAGTAACGGCTACGAGCAGTACTTC
CASSLTRSNGYEQYF
>TRBJ1-2|TRBV5-1|NA|TRBD1
TGCGCCAGCAGCTTGGAAGCGGGACAGGGCCTCACCTTC
CASSLEAGQGLTF